Below are 11 T cell receptor beta chains sequenced from a single sample in a study of cytomegalovirus exposure and HLA in healthy donors (dated 2017 in TCRdb). Library creation used the immunoSEQ multiplex PCR assay. In its TCRdb copy, this immuneACCESS table keeps in-frame sequences only and misses some clones. Where compared with another copy, unresolved V genes explain less than half of these, and the others have no known cause. The sample includes more than 250,000 clones, with 86% observed a single time. About 0.8% of the sample comes from the top ten. The sample was PBMCs. These receptors were obtained from a woman aged 18-29 years in good health and CMV-seronegative.

The rearrangement uses TRBV5-6 and TRBJ1-5; D may be TRBD1 (6 bases). The CDR3 runs 17 residues. The V gene's germline CDR1 is SGHDT and CDR2 YYEEEE. Trimming removed 1 base at V and 2 bases at J, with 16 bases between. CDR3 DNA: TGTGCCAGCAGCTTGAGGCCAGGGGCAGTAGGCAATCAGCCCCAGCATTTT. It yields the protein CASSLRPGAVGNQPQHF.

The J gene is TRBJ2-5, the V gene TRBV6-5, with 7 bases fitting TRBD2. The length of the CDR3 is 16 residues. Germline CDR1 MNHEY, CDR2 SVGAGI. V lost 2 bases, J lost 4 bases, and 10 bases stayed unmatched. The DNA for the CDR3 is TGTGCCAGCAGTTACGGGCTAGCGGAAGACGGAGAGACCCAGTACTTC. Translating it yields CASSYGLAEDGETQYF.

This clone was recorded only once. This sequence joins TRBV19 and TRBJ2-1; no clear D gene. Trimming pared 7 bases from V and 5 bases from J, leaving 12 bases between. The germline V gene encodes CDR1 LNHDA and CDR2 SQIVND (reference sequence). The CDR3 sequence is 13 residues long. The CDR3 nucleotides read TGTGCCAGTATTGGTCGGGTCGACAATGAGCAGTTCTTC. This sequence encodes CASIGRVDNEQFF.

This clone appeared a single time. This chain's CDR3 is CASSLARGEAFF. Written as DNA, the CDR3 is TGTGCCAGCAGCTTAGCCAGGGGTGAAGCTTTCTTT. The rearrangement joins TRBV11-3 to TRBJ1-1, with a tentative D call TRBD1 (6 bases). This CDR3 is built from 12 residues. V lost 1 base to trimming and J lost 7 bases, with 7 bases between them. Germline-derived CDR1 and CDR2 are SGHNT and YENEEA.

The V and J genes are TRBV6-4 and TRBJ2-1, with a possible D match to TRBD2 (5 bases). Deletions cut 4 bases from V and 0 bases from J, with 10 bases between. CDR1 and CDR2 from the germline V gene are MRHNA and SNTAGT. The CDR3 sequence is 15 residues long. The CDR3 spells CASSALANSYNEQFF. The CDR3 bases are TGTGCCAGCAGTGCCCTAGCAAACTCCTACAATGAGCAGTTCTTC.

The CDR3 loop reads CASRGQGTSGRNEQFF. For the CDR3, the DNA is TGCGCCAGCAGGGGGCAGGGAACTAGCGGGAGGAATGAGCAGTTCTTC. The chain employs TRBV5-1 and TRBJ2-1, with TRBD2 matching 12 bases. V was clipped by 5 bases and J by 7 bases; unmatched bases: 10. Germline lookup yields CDR1 SGHRS and CDR2 YFSETQ. This CDR3 spans 16 amino acids.

V gene TRBV7-9 combines with J gene TRBJ2-1; D perhaps matches TRBD2 (6 bases). In germline, CDR1 is SEHNR, CDR2 FQNEAQ (reference sequence). V lost 5 bases to trimming and J lost 8 bases, with 22 bases between them. The CDR3 totals 16 residues. This CDR3 reads CASSLLTGSLRDEQFF. The CDR3 coding sequence is TGTGCCAGCAGCCTCTTAACCGGGAGCCTACGGGATGAGCAGTTCTTC.

This chain joins TRBV18 and TRBJ2-7, with D perhaps TRBD2 (6 bases). V lost 4 bases and J 3 bases, leaving 25 bases between the germline ends. This CDR3 comprises 18 residues. Germline V gene lookup returns CDR1 KGHSH and CDR2 LQKENI. The CDR3 bases are TGTGCCAGCTCACGGGGGGTGGGTGCAGGCTTACTTCACTACGAGCAGTACTTC. The encoded protein is CASSRGVGAGLLHYEQYF. Complete variable domain (other parts from reference TRBV18 and TRBJ2-7): NAGVMQNPRHLVRRRGQEARLRCSPMKGHSHVYWYRQLPEEGLKFMVYLQKENIIDESGMPKERFSAEFPKEGPSILRIQQVVRGDSAAYFCASSRGVGAGLLHYEQYFGPGTRLTVT.

With respect to this clone: This CDR3 is also generated by other DNA sequences in the sample. The rearrangement uses TRBV2 and TRBJ1-4; 10 bases agree with TRBD1. Germline V gives CDR1 SNHLY, CDR2 FYNNEI. With V trimmed by 5 bases and J by 2 bases, 2 bases remained unmatched. This CDR3 has 15 residues. The CDR3 sequence is CASSRDRGTNEKLFF. CDR3 in DNA: TGTGCCAGCAGTCGGGACAGGGGCACTAATGAAAAACTGTTTTTT.

The chain recombines TRBV4-1 with TRBJ2-2, with 8 bases matching TRBD2. The germline gives CDR1 MGHRA, CDR2 YSYEKL. With 3 bases clipped from V and 4 bases from J, the junction kept 1 base outside the gene matches. The CDR3 is 14 residues long. CDR3 in DNA: TGCGCCAGCAGCCACAGCGGGAGCACCGGGGAGCTGTTTTTT. Its translation is CASSHSGSTGELFF.

This chain uses TRBV4-1 with TRBJ2-5; 9 positions agree with TRBD1. The CDR3 is 14 amino acids. J was trimmed by 5 bases and V by 4 bases; bases with no gene match: 5. Germline V CDR1 and CDR2: MGHRA, YSYEKL. This CDR3 is CASSRTGGSETQYF. DNA of the CDR3: TGCGCCAGCAGCCGAACAGGGGGCTCGGAGACCCAGTACTTC.